These 13 T cell receptor beta chains originate from one sample sequenced in a study of beta chain features in type 1 diabetes (dated by TCRdb to 2016 to 2018). Receptors were amplified or captured by the immunoSEQ multiplex PCR assay. The High Capacity cDNA Reverse Transcription Kit was used to reverse transcribe all of the isolated RNA, meaning that expressed TCRB transcripts were what got sequenced. What TCRdb holds here is the immuneACCESS table cut down to in-frame rearrangements. Part of the clones is not present; checked against another copy, under half of the missing clones reflect an unresolved V gene, and the others are unexplained. The sample table contains about 930,000 clones; only one count was recorded for about a sixth of them. The ten largest clonotypes hold 0.023% of the sample. The sequenced sample was naive CD4+ T cells from blood. The sample's cell subset or site label is to be understood as: true naive CD4+ T cells. These receptors all come from a woman aged 18 to 35 in good health.

This clone was counted only a few times. V and J are TRBV10-3 and TRBJ1-1, with D hard to call. This CDR3 is 15 amino acids long. Germline V gene lookup returns CDR1 ENHRY and CDR2 SYGVKD. Trimming took 3 bases from V and 4 from J, leaving 15 bases between them. CDR3 in amino acids: CAISDPGRAGTEAFF. CDR3 in DNA: TGTGCCATCAGTGATCCCGGGAGAGCGGGCACTGAAGCTTTCTTT.

This clone was found a few times. The chain is built from TRBV11-2 and TRBJ2-2; TRBD1 is a possible D gene (5 bases). Deletions cut 5 bases from V and 3 bases from J, with 19 bases between. The length of the CDR3 is 17 residues. CDR1 and CDR2 from the germline V gene are SGHAT and FQNNGV. The CDR3 DNA is TGTGCCAGCAGCCTTGGGGCTAGTGGTACTTACACCGGGGAGCTGTTTTTT. Translation gives CASSLGASGTYTGELFF.

The chain links TRBV7-2 to TRBJ2-7, with 8 bases matching TRBD1. V was pared by 3 bases and J by 6 bases, with 7 bases of the junction left unmatched. The CDR3 totals 14 residues. Germline V gene data show CDR1 as SGHTA and CDR2 as FQGNSA. The CDR3 bases are TGTGCCAGCAGCTTGACAGGGGCCTTGGGCGAGCAGTACTTC. Residues: CASSLTGALGEQYF. The full variable domain, its missing parts supplied by reference TRBV7-2 and TRBJ2-7, is GAGVSQSPSNKVTEKGKDVELRCDPISGHTALYWYRQSLGQGLEFLIYFQGNSAPDKSGLPSDRFSAERTGGSVSTLTIQRTQQEDSAVYLCASSLTGALGEQYFGPGTRLTVT.

This sequence joins TRBV10-3 and TRBJ1-1; D is possibly TRBD1 (5 bases). Per germline, CDR1 ENHRY and CDR2 SYGVKD. The CDR3 consists of 15 residues. Trimming stripped 0 bases from V and 2 bases from J, with 10 bases between. Here the CDR3 reads CAISESGAANTEAFF. CDR3 nucleotides: TGTGCCATCAGTGAGTCTGGGGCAGCAAACACTGAAGCTTTCTTT.

The chain employs TRBV7-2 and TRBJ2-2; no clear D gene. The V gene lost 4 bases and the J gene lost 3 bases, with 9 bases spanning the gap. CDR1 SGHTA and CDR2 FQGNSA come from the germline V gene. The CDR3 contains 14 residues. The CDR3 DNA reads as TGTGCCAGCAGCTCCGACCCCTACACCGGGGAGCTGTTTTTT. It is translated as CASSSDPYTGELFF. Full variable domain (rest looked up from reference TRBV7-2 and TRBJ2-2): GAGVSQSPSNKVTEKGKDVELRCDPISGHTALYWYRQSLGQGLEFLIYFQGNSAPDKSGLPSDRFSAERTGGSVSTLTIQRTQQEDSAVYLCASSSDPYTGELFFGEGSRLTVL.

The chain employs TRBV28 and TRBJ1-3; a possible D gene is TRBD1 (6 bases). Germline values: CDR1 MDHEN, CDR2 SYDVKM. The CDR3 runs to 16 residues. Trimming cost V 3 bases and J 5 bases, with 17 bases left between them. Written as DNA, the CDR3 is TGTGCCAGCAGTTTGGTTCCGGGGGGGCGTAGAAACACCATATATTTT. Translation gives CASSLVPGGRRNTIYF.

The sample holds a few counts of this clone. The chain is built from TRBV2 and TRBJ2-1, with D tentatively TRBD1 (6 bases). CDR3 length equals 12 residues. V lost 6 bases and J lost 4, with 7 bases in between. CDR1 is SNHLY, CDR2 FYNNEI, per germline. The CDR3 DNA reads TGTGCCAGCAGGGGGACATACAATGAGCAGTTCTTC. This codes for CASRGTYNEQFF. Complete variable domain (other parts from reference TRBV2 and TRBJ2-1): EPEVTQTPSHQVTQMGQEVILRCVPISNHLYFYWYRQILGQKVEFLVSFYNNEISEKSEIFDDQFSVERPDGSNFTLKIRSTKLEDSAMYFCASRGTYNEQFFGPGTRLTVL.

CDR3 region: CASSLVASGSDTQYF. CDR3 coding DNA: TGTGCCAGCAGCTTAGTGGCTAGCGGGTCAGATACGCAGTATTTT. The gene calls are TRBV7-2 and TRBJ2-3; 8 bases align to TRBD2. With 1 base clipped from V and 4 bases from J, the junction kept 4 bases outside the gene matches. This CDR3 has 15 amino acids. The germline V gene encodes CDR1 SGHTA and CDR2 FQGNSA.

J is TRBJ1-1 and V is TRBV7-9; no clear D gene. V gave up 0 bases and J gave up 7 bases, with 6 bases separating them. The CDR3 length is 12 residues. Germline V gene sequence: CDR1 SEHNR, CDR2 FQNEAQ (reference sequence). CDR3 DNA: TGTGCCAGCAGCTTAGCACAGCATGAAGCTTTCTTT. Its protein product is CASSLAQHEAFF.

V usage is TRBV7-6 and J usage is TRBJ2-7, with TRBD2 identical over 7 bases. V lost 1 base, J lost 2 bases, and 8 bases stayed unmatched. CDR1 is SGHVS and CDR2 is FNYEAQ in the germline V gene. The CDR3 consists of 16 residues. The CDR3 spells CASSLDEASGPYEQYF. The DNA for the CDR3 is TGTGCCAGCAGCTTAGATGAGGCTAGCGGACCCTACGAGCAGTACTTC. The variable domain in full, with the rest retrieved from reference TRBV7-6 and TRBJ2-7, is GAGVSQSPRYKVTKRGQDVALRCDPISGHVSLYWYRQALGQGPEFLTYFNYEAQQDKSGLPNDRFSAERPEGSISTLTIQRTEQRDSAMYRCASSLDEASGPYEQYFGPGTRLTVT.

In its sample, this clone was seen a few times. The V and J genes are TRBV9 and TRBJ2-1; D is ambiguous. CDR1 SGDLS and CDR2 YYNGEE come from the germline V gene. CDR3 length: 13 residues. V dropped 5 bases and J dropped 4 bases, with 10 bases sitting between them. CDR3 bases: TGTGCCAGCAGTACCTTCCTATACAATGAGCAGTTCTTC. Its translation: CASSTFLYNEQFF.

V gene TRBV15 combines with J gene TRBJ2-1; D is ambiguous. Germline values: CDR1 LNHNV, CDR2 YYDKDF (reference sequence). The V end was cut by 1 base, the J end by 0 bases, with 4 bases between. The CDR3 extends over 14 amino acids. This CDR3 is CATSRGNSYNEQFF. The CDR3 nucleotides read TGTGCCACCAGCAGAGGGAACTCCTACAATGAGCAGTTCTTC.

The chain employs TRBV7-2 and TRBJ1-3, with D perhaps TRBD1 (6 bases). The CDR3 contains 16 residues. Germline loops: CDR1 SGHTA, CDR2 FQGNSA. V was shortened by 0 bases and J by 0 bases, with 9 bases between the two germline ends. The chain's CDR3 is CASSLAMDSSGNTIYF. The CDR3 DNA reads as TGTGCCAGCAGCTTAGCGATGGACAGCTCTGGAAACACCATATATTTT.